What follows describes a single T cell receptor beta chain. No cognate antigen has been identified for it. Base qualities are not at hand, and no much larger clone is one base apart. The data belong to a study of blood T cell repertoires in COVID-19 (dated by TCRdb to the early 2020s). General notes on the study: Samples from collaborators originated in the United States, Italy and Spain and spanned both the acute and convalescent phases of COVID-19. The material from the prospective study consisted of cDNA or gDNA derived from T cells, B-cell-depleted T cells, or PBMCs. Subjects who had been exposed to COVID-19, were actively infected with it, or had recovered from it provided the deeply sampled blood TCRbeta repertoires that made up the dataset. The repertoires were made available in a free public database intended to serve as a resource for research on the immune response to SARS-CoV-2. The samples were drawn from the first 160 participants of the ongoing ImmuneRACE study and from some 1,300 subjects provided by 6 global collaborators. Sample metadata almost always included a de-identified subject ID, COVID-19 status, age in years and sex. Where available, HLA class I and class II types were taken from metadata supplied by the sample provider and were not determined by assay-based typing. Paper-wide results and their limitations: The amount of clinical and demographic metadata varied by source and participant and was provided uncurated.

One collaborating source in Seattle enrolled patients during active infection and followed them longitudinally through the course of disease. The collaborating institutions used their own protocols to collect whole blood in K2EDTA tubes. For TCRbeta analysis, collaborator samples were shipped as frozen whole blood, as isolated PBMCs, or as DNA extracted from either sample type. Compared with germline, V lacks 4 bases and J lacks 4 bases; bases without a gene match: 4. The CDR3 covers 15 residues, taking in both the cysteine and the phenylalanine. Only the CDR3 DNA stays, 45 bases, in frame from base 1. The germline V gene gives CDR1 as MGHDK and CDR2 as SYGVNS. TCRbeta CDR3 regions were amplified from genomic DNA by means of the immunoSEQ Assay, a bias-controlled multiplex PCR. The authors' analysis ran thus. Within the assay, amplification of reference gene primers was used to estimate how many nucleated cells each sample contained. Sequence reads were collapsed and filtered to measure the absolute abundance of every unique TCRbeta CDR3 rearrangement. Productive Simpson clonality was computed per sample as the square root of Simpson's diversity index over productive rearrangements. In its TCRdb copy, this immuneACCESS table keeps in-frame sequences only and misses some clones. Where compared with another copy, unresolved V genes explain less than half of these, and the others have no known cause. D and trimming were read from the DNA, whereas the V and J calls and clone size are those reported in that table. The sample table shows over 200,000 clones, and more than 80% are seen once. Roughly 2.5% of the sample is in the top ten clones.

Sample: peripheral blood. The origin of this receptor is a young man with COVID-19, enrolled during active disease. The chain couples TRBV25-1 to TRBJ1-1; TRBD1 lines up with 12 middle nucleotides. The DNA sequence is given as TGTGCCAGCAGTGGGGACAGGGGGCGTAGCACTGAAGCTTTCTTT. Translated, this gives CASSGDRGRSTEAFF.